The 4 T cell receptor beta chains in this list originate from one sample, sequenced in a study of blood T cell repertoires in COVID-19. Sequencing was performed with immunoSEQ multiplex PCR; in TCRdb, only in-frame clones are kept and a portion is missing. In the table there are some 100,000 clones, about 89% of which are singletons. Sequencing was performed on peripheral blood. Every receptor here comes from a man aged 60-69 years with acute or convalescent COVID-19.

The chain uses TRBV11-3 and TRBJ2-3; 12 nucleotides align to TRBD2. This CDR3 contains 16 residues. CDR1 SGHNT and CDR2 YENEEA come from the germline V gene. V lost 5 bases and J lost 1; bases outside the gene matches: 4. The CDR3 sequence is CASSTRTSGGTDTQYF. The CDR3 DNA reads as TGTGCCAGCAGCACCCGGACTAGCGGGGGCACAGATACGCAGTATTTT.

This rearrangement joins TRBV21-1 to TRBJ2-2; the table's TRBD1 call for D was not verified on the DNA. TRBV21-1 is designated a pseudogene. The CDR3 is 16 residues long. The CDR3, as DNA: TGTGCCAGCAGCAAAGAAATCCAGGTTCACACCGGGGAGCTGTTTTTT. Its protein product is CASSKEIQVHTGELFF.

The chain employs TRBV11-2 and TRBJ1-1, with 8 nucleotides matching TRBD1. Losses at the gene ends were 1 base for V and 6 bases for J; bases not matched to a gene: 10. This CDR3 has 16 residues. CDR1 and CDR2 from the germline V gene are SGHAT and FQNNGV. The CDR3 sequence is CASSLGPGGEWAEAFF. The DNA of the CDR3 is TGTGCCAGCAGCTTAGGGCCAGGGGGCGAATGGGCTGAAGCTTTCTTT.

The J gene is TRBJ2-7, the V gene TRBV28; D may be TRBD2 (6 bases). The CDR3 consists of 14 residues. From germline, CDR1 is MDHEN and CDR2 SYDVKM. V was clipped by 8 bases and J by 3 bases, with 17 bases between them. The CDR3 is CASQESGQYYEQYF. The CDR3 nucleotides are TGTGCCAGCCAAGAAAGCGGGCAATACTACGAGCAGTACTTC.